This is a list of T cell receptor beta chains from one sample in a study of control samples from healthy donors and cancer patients. The data were produced by immunoSEQ multiplex PCR, yet TCRdb's version contains in-frame clones alone and is incomplete. The sample holds 88,000 or so clones, around 94% seen once. Sequencing was performed on blood. The receptor set was obtained from a woman between 18 and 29 years old in good health. CDR3s include the opening cysteine and the closing phenylalanine or tryptophan. The order of the fields is V gene, J gene, D gene, clone size, CDR3 DNA, CDR3 protein. D genes are given only for firm matches. The listing skips clone size in some rows; elsewhere it reads once, few, many or a size class.

v_call: TRBV5-1; j_call: TRBJ2-3; d_call: .; clone_size: .; cdr3_nt: TGCGCCAGCAGCGGGGGAGGTTCATTCACAGATACGCAGTATTTT; cdr3_aa: CASSGGGSFTDTQYF
v_call: TRBV21-1; j_call: TRBJ2-2; d_call: .; clone_size: .; cdr3_nt: TGTGCCAGCAGCCCACACCCCGGGCTAGCGGGAGGGCCCGACACCGGGGAGCTGTTTTTT; cdr3_aa: CASSPHPGLAGGPDTGELFF
v_call: TRBV24-1; j_call: TRBJ2-2; d_call: TRBD2; clone_size: .; cdr3_nt: TGTGCCACCAGTGATAGCGGGACGAGCACCGGGGAGCTGTTTTTT; cdr3_aa: CATSDSGTSTGELFF
v_call: TRBV28; j_call: TRBJ1-1; d_call: .; clone_size: once; cdr3_nt: TGTGCCAGCAGTTTACCGCAGGATTTTGACACTGAAGCTTTCTTT; cdr3_aa: CASSLPQDFDTEAFF
v_call: TRBV4-3; j_call: TRBJ2-7; d_call: TRBD1; clone_size: .; cdr3_nt: TGCGCCAGCAGCCAAGAGGGGACAGGGCCCTACGAGCAGTACTTC; cdr3_aa: CASSQEGTGPYEQYF
v_call: TRBV4-3; j_call: TRBJ2-7; d_call: .; clone_size: .; cdr3_nt: TGCGCCAGCAGGCGGGACCCCAGCTCCTACGAGCAGTACTTC; cdr3_aa: CASRRDPSSYEQYF
v_call: TRBV7-8; j_call: TRBJ1-4; d_call: .; clone_size: .; cdr3_nt: TGTGCCAGCAGCTTAGTTTCAGTCCCAACTAATGAAAAACTGTTTTTT; cdr3_aa: CASSLVSVPTNEKLFF
v_call: TRBV3-1/TRBV3-2; j_call: TRBJ2-5; d_call: .; clone_size: .; cdr3_nt: TGTGCCAGCAGCCGGGGACACCAGACCCAGTACTTC; cdr3_aa: CASSRGHQTQYF
v_call: TRBV15; j_call: TRBJ1-1; d_call: .; clone_size: .; cdr3_nt: TGTGCCACCAGCAGAGCAATAGGGACCCGACGAGTAATGAACACTGAAGCTTTCTTT; cdr3_aa: CATSRAIGTRRVMNTEAFF
v_call: TRBV7-9; j_call: TRBJ2-1; d_call: .; clone_size: .; cdr3_nt: TGTGCCAGCAGCTTATTGCGGGACCAAAACAATGAGCAGTTCTTC; cdr3_aa: CASSLLRDQNNEQFF
v_call: TRBV3-1/TRBV3-2; j_call: TRBJ2-7; d_call: .; clone_size: .; cdr3_nt: TGTGCCAGCAGCCGGACAACACCCCGCTACGAGCAGTACTTC; cdr3_aa: CASSRTTPRYEQYF
v_call: TRBV5-1; j_call: TRBJ2-3; d_call: TRBD1; clone_size: .; cdr3_nt: TGCGCCAGCAGCGACTTATTACAGGGGAATTTGGATACGCAGTATTTT; cdr3_aa: CASSDLLQGNLDTQYF
v_call: TRBV5-1; j_call: TRBJ2-5; d_call: TRBD1; clone_size: .; cdr3_nt: TGCGCCAGCTCGCTCCGGACAGGGGTCGCCCAAGAGACCCAGTACTTC; cdr3_aa: CASSLRTGVAQETQYF
v_call: TRBV4-1; j_call: TRBJ1-2; d_call: .; clone_size: .; cdr3_nt: TGCGCCAGCAGCCAAGTTGGACAGTACTATGGCTACACCTTC; cdr3_aa: CASSQVGQYYGYTF
v_call: TRBV3-1/TRBV3-2; j_call: TRBJ2-6; d_call: .; clone_size: few; cdr3_nt: TGTGCCAGCAGCCAAGAGGGCAGCCACTCTGGGGCCAACGTCCTGACTTTC; cdr3_aa: CASSQEGSHSGANVLTF
v_call: TRBV12-5; j_call: TRBJ2-2; d_call: .; clone_size: .; cdr3_nt: TGTGCTAGTGGTTTGGTTCTAGGGAACACCGGGGAGCTGTTTTTT; cdr3_aa: CASGLVLGNTGELFF
v_call: TRBV5-1; j_call: TRBJ2-2; d_call: TRBD2; clone_size: .; cdr3_nt: TGCGCCAGCAGCTTGGCCGGGTCTAGCGGGAGACCCGGGGAGCTGTTTTTT; cdr3_aa: CASSLAGSSGRPGELFF
v_call: TRBV5-4; j_call: TRBJ2-1; d_call: .; clone_size: .; cdr3_nt: TGTGCCAGCAGCTTGGGAGTTAGCGAGATCTCCTACAATGAGCAGTTCTTC; cdr3_aa: CASSLGVSEISYNEQFF
v_call: TRBV5-4; j_call: TRBJ2-3; d_call: .; clone_size: .; cdr3_nt: TGTGCCAGCAGCCCGACCCTTACAGCAGATACGCAGTATTTT; cdr3_aa: CASSPTLTADTQYF
v_call: TRBV18; j_call: TRBJ2-7; d_call: TRBD2; clone_size: .; cdr3_nt: TGTGCCAGCTCACCACCGAGGGCTTTAGCGGGAGGTATCGAGCAGTACTTC; cdr3_aa: CASSPPRALAGGIEQYF
v_call: TRBV3-1/TRBV3-2; j_call: TRBJ2-1; d_call: TRBD2; clone_size: .; cdr3_nt: TGTGCCAGCAGCCAAGGTCCCACCTTGGGGGGGAAAAGGGACAATGAGCAGTTCTTC; cdr3_aa: CASSQGPTLGGKRDNEQFF
v_call: TRBV27; j_call: TRBJ1-4; d_call: .; clone_size: .; cdr3_nt: TGTGCCAGCAGTTTATGGGCAGGGAAGAGTAAACTGTTTTTT; cdr3_aa: CASSLWAGKSKLFF
v_call: TRBV6-5; j_call: TRBJ2-5; d_call: .; clone_size: .; cdr3_nt: TGTGCCACCACGGGATTAGGGGGGCAGACCCAGTACTTC; cdr3_aa: CATTGLGGQTQYF
v_call: TRBV6-2/TRBV6-3; j_call: TRBJ1-2; d_call: .; clone_size: .; cdr3_nt: TGTGCCAGCAGTCAGGGGAGGCGGGACATTGACAGAATCGGTGGCTACACCTTC; cdr3_aa: CASSQGRRDIDRIGGYTF
v_call: TRBV5-1; j_call: TRBJ2-2; d_call: TRBD1; clone_size: .; cdr3_nt: TGCGCCAGCAGCTTGGCCAACAGGGGGGCAGGCACCGGGGAGCTGTTTTTT; cdr3_aa: CASSLANRGAGTGELFF
v_call: TRBV18; j_call: TRBJ2-3; d_call: .; clone_size: .; cdr3_nt: TGTGCCAGCTCACCACGCATATCAGATACGCAGTATTTT; cdr3_aa: CASSPRISDTQYF
v_call: TRBV4-3; j_call: TRBJ2-2; d_call: TRBD2; clone_size: .; cdr3_nt: TGCGCCAGCAGCCCGGGGGGAAAGGGGACTAGCGGGGTCGGGGAGCTGTTTTTT; cdr3_aa: CASSPGGKGTSGVGELFF
v_call: TRBV28; j_call: TRBJ2-7; d_call: TRBD1; clone_size: .; cdr3_nt: TGTGCCAGCAGTGTCCGGACAGGGGGCGCATCCGAGCAGTACTTC; cdr3_aa: CASSVRTGGASEQYF
v_call: TRBV6-6; j_call: TRBJ1-1; d_call: .; clone_size: .; cdr3_nt: TGTGCCAGCAGTTACTCGTCCGCTGAAGCTTTCTTT; cdr3_aa: CASSYSSAEAFF
v_call: TRBV5-4; j_call: TRBJ2-1; d_call: .; clone_size: .; cdr3_nt: TGTGCCAGCAGCTTGCAGCGGGTTAGGGGTGGCTACAATGAGCAGTTCTTC; cdr3_aa: CASSLQRVRGGYNEQFF
v_call: TRBV7-2; j_call: TRBJ1-2; d_call: TRBD1; clone_size: .; cdr3_nt: TGTGCCAGCAGCCGGAACTCCGGACAGGAGGGGAACTATGGCTACACCTTC; cdr3_aa: CASSRNSGQEGNYGYTF
v_call: TRBV28; j_call: TRBJ2-1; d_call: .; clone_size: .; cdr3_nt: TGTGCCAGCAGAGTGGCCCGCCTCTCCTACAATGAGCAGTTCTTC; cdr3_aa: CASRVARLSYNEQFF
v_call: TRBV6-5; j_call: TRBJ2-7; d_call: .; clone_size: .; cdr3_nt: TGTGCTAGACTATTGGAGGGTCTATACTACGAGCAGTACTTC; cdr3_aa: CARLLEGLYYEQYF
v_call: TRBV6-2/TRBV6-3; j_call: TRBJ1-5; d_call: TRBD1; clone_size: .; cdr3_nt: TGTGCCAGCAGTGGGGACAGCGAGCAGCATTTT; cdr3_aa: CASSGDSEQHF
v_call: TRBV27; j_call: TRBJ1-1; d_call: TRBD1; clone_size: .; cdr3_nt: TGTGCCAGCAGTGGGGGGTTCAGGGCCGGGGTCTTGCAGGGGGCCACTGAAGCTTTCTTT; cdr3_aa: CASSGGFRAGVLQGATEAFF
v_call: TRBV15; j_call: TRBJ2-3; d_call: .; clone_size: .; cdr3_nt: TGTGCCACCAGCAGAGAGGGGGGAAGGGCCAGCACAGATACGCAGTATTTT; cdr3_aa: CATSREGGRASTDTQYF